The next 17 T cell receptor beta chains were all read from a single sample in a study of blood T cell repertoires in COVID-19. Only in-frame clones appear in the TCRdb table, and some are missing; sequencing was by immunoSEQ multiplex PCR. Of 55,000 to 65,000 clones listed, about 88% are singletons. The source material was peripheral blood. The receptors here all came from a woman aged 55-69 years with COVID-19, enrolled during active disease.

This clone was observed once. DNA for the CDR3: TGCGCCAGCAGCCAAGAAGCGGACGGGGCCTACGAGCAGTACTTC. The encoded protein is CASSQEADGAYEQYF. The J gene is TRBJ2-7, the V gene TRBV4-1, with D possibly TRBD2 on 5 matching bases. Per germline, CDR1 MGHRA and CDR2 YSYEKL. The CDR3 length is 15 residues. Between the trimmed V and J ends, which lost 0 bases and 2 bases, there was a span of 11 bases.

Only a few counts were recorded for this clone. The rearrangement links TRBV18 to TRBJ1-3, with 10 bases identical to TRBD1. CDR3 length: 15 amino acids. Germline-derived CDR1 and CDR2 are KGHSH and LQKENI. The V segment lost 3 bases and the J segment 4 bases; nucleotides outside the gene matches: 3. The CDR3: CASSPPGQGGNTIYF. CDR3 nucleotide sequence: TGTGCCAGCTCACCCCCGGGACAGGGGGGAAACACCATATATTTT.

This sequence joins TRBV7-6 and TRBJ1-1, with D perhaps TRBD1 (6 bases). Trimming shortened V by 4 bases and J by 4 bases, and 16 bases separated the two germline ends. CDR1 is SGHVS and CDR2 is FNYEAQ in the germline V gene. CDR3 length equals 15 residues. Written as DNA, the CDR3 is TGTGCCAGCAGCTCCGTGGTTGAGGGGGTCACTGAAGCTTTCTTT. Its protein is CASSSVVEGVTEAFF.

V is TRBV19 and J is TRBJ2-7; possible D gene TRBD2, 6 bases. In germline, CDR1 is LNHDA, CDR2 SQIVND (reference sequence). This CDR3 comprises 16 residues. V was clipped by 5 bases and J by 2 bases, with 19 bases between them. The CDR3 spells CASSPKWGDGPYEQYF. The CDR3 bases are TGTGCCAGTAGTCCAAAGTGGGGGGACGGACCCTACGAGCAGTACTTC. The complete variable domain, with remaining parts taken from reference TRBV19 and TRBJ2-7, reads DGGITQSPKYLFRKEGQNVTLSCEQNLNHDAMYWYRQDPGQGLRLIYYSQIVNDFQKGDIAEGYSVSREKKESFPLTVTSAQKNPTAFYLCASSPKWGDGPYEQYFGPGTRLTVT.

The chain couples TRBV10-3 to TRBJ1-1; D is unresolved. Germline V gene sequence: CDR1 ENHRY, CDR2 SYGVKD. The CDR3 totals 14 residues. V lost 4 bases to trimming and J lost 3 bases, with 12 bases between them. The CDR3 spells CAISGTLGDTEAFF. CDR3 bases: TGTGCCATCAGTGGGACTCTTGGGGACACTGAAGCTTTCTTT.

The chain has TRBV6-5 and TRBJ2-1; TRBD2 matches 9 bases. Germline V gene lookup returns CDR1 MNHEY and CDR2 SVGAGI. The V gene end was trimmed by 9 bases and the J gene end by 9 bases; junction bases not matched to a gene: 15. The CDR3 loop spans 15 amino acids. The CDR3 DNA follows: TGTGCCAGTGACCATAGTAGCGGGGGAGGGGGTGAGCAGTTCTTC. This codes for CASDHSSGGGGEQFF.

In its sample, this clone was seen a few times. This chain uses TRBV4-2 with TRBJ1-2, with no clear D. The V gene's germline CDR1 is LGHNA and CDR2 YNFKEQ. Trimming shortened V by 0 bases and J by 5 bases, and 7 bases separated the two germline ends. The CDR3 has 13 residues. The CDR3 nucleotides read TGTGCCAGCAGCCAAGAGGTCGCGTATGGCTACACCTTC. Protein sequence: CASSQEVAYGYTF.

The chain combines TRBV28 with TRBJ2-7; the D gene is possibly TRBD1 (6 bases). This CDR3 region has 14 residues. CDR1 MDHEN and CDR2 SYDVKM come from the germline V gene. V lost 5 bases and J lost 8, with 19 bases in between. The CDR3 protein is CASSPGAPPTKQYF. CDR3 bases: TGTGCCAGCAGTCCAGGGGCCCCACCTACGAAGCAGTACTTC.

The chain is built from TRBV24-1 and TRBJ2-7, with 10 bases aligning to TRBD1. CDR1 and CDR2 (germline): KGHDR, SFDVKD. The V and J ends lost 4 bases and 5 bases, in that order; junction bases with no gene match: 4. The CDR3 is made up of 14 amino acids. This CDR3 reads CATSDMDRGNEQYF. CDR3 in DNA: TGTGCCACCAGTGACATGGACAGGGGGAACGAGCAGTACTTC.

The chain links TRBV13 to TRBJ2-7, with 7 positions matching TRBD1. The CDR3 length is 14 residues. V shed 7 bases, J shed 5 bases, and the junction held 11 bases outside the gene matches. Germline CDR1 and CDR2: PRHDT and FYEKMQ (reference sequence). Written as DNA, the CDR3 is TGTGCCAGCACCTTGGGAGACAGGGCCGACGAGCAGTACTTC. It translates to CASTLGDRADEQYF.

The chain uses TRBV3-1 (or the pseudogene TRBV3-2) and TRBJ1-4; 9 bases match TRBD1. This CDR3 is built from 15 residues. V trimming: 6 bases; J trimming: 7 bases; junction bases outside the gene matches: 9. Germline V gene sequence: CDR1 LGHDT, CDR2 YNNKEL (reference sequence). The CDR3 region is CASSDTGGKGEKLFF. CDR3 coding DNA: TGTGCCAGCAGTGATACAGGGGGCAAAGGTGAAAAACTGTTTTTT.

The chain combines TRBV7-2 with TRBJ1-1; tentatively, D is TRBD1 (6 bases). There are 15 residues in the CDR3. The germline CDR1 and CDR2 sequences are SGHTA and FQGNSA. Between the trimmed V and J ends, which lost 5 bases and 4 bases, there was a span of 17 bases. The CDR3 is CASSTRLTGSTEAFF. CDR3 DNA: TGTGCCAGCAGCACCCGCTTGACAGGTTCCACTGAAGCTTTCTTT.

The chain has TRBV3-1 (or the pseudogene TRBV3-2) and TRBJ2-2; no clear D. Trimming left V 5 bases short and J 3 bases short, with 10 bases between. The germline gives CDR1 LGHDT, CDR2 YNNKEL (reference sequence). CDR3 length: 14 amino acids. CDR3 residues: CASSTAPDTGELFF. As DNA, the CDR3 is TGTGCCAGCAGCACTGCCCCCGACACCGGGGAGCTGTTTTTT.

The V gene is TRBV7-9, the J gene TRBJ2-1; 10 bases are shared with TRBD2. Germline V gene lookup returns CDR1 SEHNR and CDR2 FQNEAQ (reference sequence). The CDR3 extends over 15 amino acids. The V and J ends lost 4 bases and 5 bases, in that order; junction bases with no gene match: 5. The CDR3 DNA sequence: TGTGCCAGCAGCTCTCTAGCGGGAGAAAACAATGAGCAGTTCTTC. Its protein is CASSSLAGENNEQFF. Variable domain in full (rest from reference TRBV7-9 and TRBJ2-1): DTGVSQNPRHKITKRGQNVTFRCDPISEHNRLYWYRQTLGQGPEFLTYFQNEAQLEKSRLLSDRFSAERPKGSFSTLEIQRTEQGDSAMYLCASSSLAGENNEQFFGPGTRLTVL.

The chain joins TRBV6-5 to TRBJ2-1, with 7 bases matching TRBD2. With 5 bases clipped from V and 5 bases from J, the junction kept 3 bases outside the gene matches. The germline gives CDR1 MNHEY, CDR2 SVGAGI. The CDR3 contains 13 residues. CDR3 in amino acids: CASSRDYNNEQFF. In DNA form, the CDR3 reads TGTGCCAGCAGTCGGGACTACAACAATGAGCAGTTCTTC.

The genes are TRBV6-5 and TRBJ1-4; 8 nucleotides align to TRBD1. CDR3 length: 15 residues. Germline CDR1 and CDR2: MNHEY and SVGAGI. Germline trimming cut 7 bases from V and 10 bases from J; bases unmatched to any gene: 14. CDR3: CASTTGGQGGGKLFF. The CDR3 nucleotides are TGTGCCAGCACAACCGGAGGACAGGGAGGAGGAAAACTGTTTTTT.

The CDR3 loop is CASSALAATTDTQYF. In DNA form, the CDR3 reads TGTGCCAGCAGCGCACTAGCGGCTACCACAGATACGCAGTATTTT. This chain uses TRBV6-5 with TRBJ2-3; 8 bases match TRBD2. Trimming removed 6 bases from V and 2 bases from J; junction bases left unmatched: 7. Germline loops: CDR1 MNHEY, CDR2 SVGAGI. The CDR3 covers 15 residues.